This T cell receptor beta chain was sequenced during a study of T cells in Graves' hyperthyroidism and ophthalmopathy. Study at large: The initial diagnosis was the point when peripheral blood was collected, ahead of any treatment.

Germline assignment: CDR1 MDHEN and CDR2 SYDVKM. CDR3 size: 14 residues. V lost 5 bases and J 0 bases, leaving 10 bases between the germline ends. Using RNA transcripts as the source, TCR beta CDR3 regions were amplified. HTBI primers were the set used in a first-round RT-PCR of the TCR CDR3. TCRdb called the multiplex PCR reads again in MiXCR, with one record for every CDR3 protein. The sample has roughly 660,000 distinct CDR3 sequences, approximately 15% seen once. Source material: blood. The chain carries TRBV28 and TRBJ1-2; no reliable D call. The receptor comes from a man aged 50-59 years with Graves' hyperthyroidism. CDR3 in amino acids: CASSQVTSNYGYTF. CDR3 nucleotide sequence: TGTGCCAGCAGTCAGGTCACCTCTAACTATGGCTACACCTTC.